This TCR beta chain emerged from a study of blood T cell repertoires in COVID-19. Study-level information: Spain, Italy and the United States supplied samples that represented acute and convalescent COVID-19.

As processed by the authors: Amplifying reference gene primers gave estimates of nucleated cell counts. Assay: immunoSEQ multiplex PCR; the TCRdb copy retains only in-frame clones and omits some. V and J calls and clone size are copied from that table; D and trimming were computed from the DNA. This sample has roughly 260,000 clones, with around 87% found just once. Germline values: CDR1 MNHEY, CDR2 SVGEGT. The CDR3 runs to 13 residues. Trimming pared 0 bases from V and 10 bases from J, leaving 10 bases between. This sequence joins TRBV6-2 or TRBV6-3 and TRBJ2-1, with D possibly matching TRBD1 (5 bases). Input material: peripheral blood. This receptor was obtained from a woman between 50 and 59 years old with acute or convalescent COVID-19. This CDR3 reads CASSYSQVREQFF. The CDR3 region has the DNA TGTGCCAGCAGTTACTCACAGGTACGGGAGCAGTTCTTC.